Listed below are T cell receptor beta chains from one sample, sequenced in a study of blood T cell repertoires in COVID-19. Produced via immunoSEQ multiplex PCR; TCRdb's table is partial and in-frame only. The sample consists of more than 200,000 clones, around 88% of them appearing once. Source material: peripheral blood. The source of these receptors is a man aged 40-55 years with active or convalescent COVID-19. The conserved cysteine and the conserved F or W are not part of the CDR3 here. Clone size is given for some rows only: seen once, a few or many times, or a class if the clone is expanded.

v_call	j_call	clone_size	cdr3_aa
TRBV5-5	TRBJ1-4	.	ASSLQGLGNEKLF
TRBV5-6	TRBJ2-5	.	ASSPTSGQETQY
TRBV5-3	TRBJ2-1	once	ARSLDRAVSYNEQF
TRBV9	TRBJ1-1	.	ASSGRGQGPTEAF
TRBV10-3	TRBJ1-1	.	AISDRGLEAF
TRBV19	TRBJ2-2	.	ASTSTPLAGELF
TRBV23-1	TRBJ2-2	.	ASSQVALPGLLYTGELF
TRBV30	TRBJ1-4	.	AWSVLTGPNEKLF
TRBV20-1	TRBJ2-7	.	SASERFGLAGYEQY
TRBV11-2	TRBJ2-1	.	ASSLGRLVNEQF
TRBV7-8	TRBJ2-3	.	ASSLNSRDTQY
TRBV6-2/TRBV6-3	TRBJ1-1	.	ASSSPGKNTEAF
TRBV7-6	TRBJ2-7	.	ASSSGGTGVPYEQY
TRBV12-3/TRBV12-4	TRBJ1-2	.	ASSSQGRYGYT
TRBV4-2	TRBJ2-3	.	ASSQKSGSSSTDTQY
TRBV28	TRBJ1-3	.	ASSSPRGHGNTIY
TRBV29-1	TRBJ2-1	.	SVEGRVVNNEQF
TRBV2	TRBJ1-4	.	ASASTGMDEKLF
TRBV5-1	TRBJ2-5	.	ASSGGGGDLGETQY
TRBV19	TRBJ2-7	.	ASSPKGLAGPGEQY
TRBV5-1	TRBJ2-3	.	ASSDGSVDTQY
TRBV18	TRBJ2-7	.	ASSLLPGESSYEQY
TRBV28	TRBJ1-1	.	ASSLDRATEAF
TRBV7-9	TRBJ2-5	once	ASSYDRARRGTQY
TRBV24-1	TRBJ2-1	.	ATTGLASNEQF
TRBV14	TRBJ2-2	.	ASSQDLGTGWTGELF
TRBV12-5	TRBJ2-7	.	ASGFDTGTIYEQY
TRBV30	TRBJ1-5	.	AWSRVKGEPQH
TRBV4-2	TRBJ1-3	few	ASSQEPPDSGNTIY
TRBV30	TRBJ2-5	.	AWGPAVGARETQY
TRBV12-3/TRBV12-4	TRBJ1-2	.	ASSLVGERYT
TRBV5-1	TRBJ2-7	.	ASSLRTSGSHEQY
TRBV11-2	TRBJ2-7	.	ASSSIRQVWGEQY
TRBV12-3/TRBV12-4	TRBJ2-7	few	ASSLGTPYEQY
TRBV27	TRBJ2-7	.	ASSLSGLSVRGAYEQY
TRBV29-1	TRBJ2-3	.	SVELASGRVRGTDTQY
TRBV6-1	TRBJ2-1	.	ASSYQGGYEQF
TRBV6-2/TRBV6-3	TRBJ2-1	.	ASSRSGGNYNEQF
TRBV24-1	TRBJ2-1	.	ATSDFSSGGTYNEQF
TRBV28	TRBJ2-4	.	ASSSPTVFQNIQY
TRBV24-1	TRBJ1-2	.	ATSDSGSHGYT
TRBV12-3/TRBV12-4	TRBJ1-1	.	ASSLAGGTEAF
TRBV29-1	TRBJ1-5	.	SAGEGSADQPQH
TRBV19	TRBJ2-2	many	ASSILGLAGVNTGELF
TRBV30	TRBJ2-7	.	AWSAGQWSSYEQY
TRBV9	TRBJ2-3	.	ASSSGLARTDTQY